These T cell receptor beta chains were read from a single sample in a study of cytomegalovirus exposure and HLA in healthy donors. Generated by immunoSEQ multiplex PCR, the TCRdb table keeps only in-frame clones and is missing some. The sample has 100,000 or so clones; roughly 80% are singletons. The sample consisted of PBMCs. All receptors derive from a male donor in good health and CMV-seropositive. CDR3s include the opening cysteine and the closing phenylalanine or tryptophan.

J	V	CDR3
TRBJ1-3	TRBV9	CASSVTGGRSFTSGNTIYF
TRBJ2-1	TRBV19	CASSTDGDEQFF
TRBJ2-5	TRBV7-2	CASSQTTGEETQYF
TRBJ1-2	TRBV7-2	CASSLVNVGYTF
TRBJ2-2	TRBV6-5	CASGGRFTGELFF
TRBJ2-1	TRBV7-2	CASSRLTGSYNEQFF
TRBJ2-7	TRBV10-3	CAIRGDQYEQYF
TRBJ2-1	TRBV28	CASRDSGVKGYNEQFF
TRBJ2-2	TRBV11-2	CASSSPSGAGELFF
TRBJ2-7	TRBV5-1	CASSWTSGTYEQYF
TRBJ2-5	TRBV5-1	CASSLLETQYF
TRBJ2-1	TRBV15	CATGDYNNEQFF
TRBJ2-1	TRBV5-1	CASGLGTGGADEQFF
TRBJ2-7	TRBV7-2	CASSGGYGSSYEQYF
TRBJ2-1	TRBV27	CASSLGQGRDNEQFF
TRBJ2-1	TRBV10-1	CASSPGTRKYNEQFF
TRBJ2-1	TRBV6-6	CASSYTEQGTQFF